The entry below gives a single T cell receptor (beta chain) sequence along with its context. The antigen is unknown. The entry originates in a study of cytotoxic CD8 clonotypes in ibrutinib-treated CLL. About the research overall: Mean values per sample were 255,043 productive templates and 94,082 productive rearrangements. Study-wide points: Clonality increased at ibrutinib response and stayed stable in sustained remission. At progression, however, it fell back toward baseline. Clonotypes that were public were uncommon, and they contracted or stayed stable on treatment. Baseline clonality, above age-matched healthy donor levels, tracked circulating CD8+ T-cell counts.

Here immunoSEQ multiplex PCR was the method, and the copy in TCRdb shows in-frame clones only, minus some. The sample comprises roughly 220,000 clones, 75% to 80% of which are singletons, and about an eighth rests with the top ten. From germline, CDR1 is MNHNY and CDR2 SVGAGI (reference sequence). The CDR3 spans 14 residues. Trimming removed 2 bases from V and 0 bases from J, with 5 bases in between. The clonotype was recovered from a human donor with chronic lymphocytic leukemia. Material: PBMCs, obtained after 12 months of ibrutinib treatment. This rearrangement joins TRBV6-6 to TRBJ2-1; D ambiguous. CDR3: CASSYETSYNEQFF. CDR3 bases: TGTGCCAGCAGTTACGAGACCTCCTACAATGAGCAGTTCTTC.